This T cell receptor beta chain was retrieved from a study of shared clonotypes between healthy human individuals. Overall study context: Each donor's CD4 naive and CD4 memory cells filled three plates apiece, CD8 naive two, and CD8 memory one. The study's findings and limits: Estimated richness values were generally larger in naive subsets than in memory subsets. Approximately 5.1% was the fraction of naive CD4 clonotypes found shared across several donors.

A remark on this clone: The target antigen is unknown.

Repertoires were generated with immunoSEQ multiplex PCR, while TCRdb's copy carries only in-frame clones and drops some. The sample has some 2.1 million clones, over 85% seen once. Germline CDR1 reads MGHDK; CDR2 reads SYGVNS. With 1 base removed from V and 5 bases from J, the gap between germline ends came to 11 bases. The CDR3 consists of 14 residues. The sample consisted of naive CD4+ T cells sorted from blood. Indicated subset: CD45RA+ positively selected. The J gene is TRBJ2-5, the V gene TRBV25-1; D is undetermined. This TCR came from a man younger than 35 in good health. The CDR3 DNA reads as TGTGCCAGCAGTGAATTAAAGGGTACGGAGACCCAGTACTTC. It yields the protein CASSELKGTETQYF.